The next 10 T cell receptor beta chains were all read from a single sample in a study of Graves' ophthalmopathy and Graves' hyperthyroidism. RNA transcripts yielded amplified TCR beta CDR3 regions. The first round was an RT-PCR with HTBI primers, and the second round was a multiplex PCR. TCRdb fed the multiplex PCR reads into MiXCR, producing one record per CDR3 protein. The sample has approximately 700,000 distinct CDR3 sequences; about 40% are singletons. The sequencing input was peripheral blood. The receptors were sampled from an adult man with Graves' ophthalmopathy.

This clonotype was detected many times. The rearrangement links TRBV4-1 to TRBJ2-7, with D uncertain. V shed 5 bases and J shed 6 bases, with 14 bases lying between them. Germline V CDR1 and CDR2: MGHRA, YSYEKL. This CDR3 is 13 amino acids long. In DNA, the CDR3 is TGCGCCAGCAGCGAGCCCGGCGGTGCCGAGCAGTACTTC. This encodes CASSEPGGAEQYF.

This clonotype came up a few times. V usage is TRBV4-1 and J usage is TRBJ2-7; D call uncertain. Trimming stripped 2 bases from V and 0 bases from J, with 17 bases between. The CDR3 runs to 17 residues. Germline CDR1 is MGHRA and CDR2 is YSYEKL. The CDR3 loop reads CASSQHAVQGSSYEQYF. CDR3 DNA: TGCGCCAGCAGCCAACACGCGGTGCAAGGCAGCTCCTACGAGCAGTACTTC.

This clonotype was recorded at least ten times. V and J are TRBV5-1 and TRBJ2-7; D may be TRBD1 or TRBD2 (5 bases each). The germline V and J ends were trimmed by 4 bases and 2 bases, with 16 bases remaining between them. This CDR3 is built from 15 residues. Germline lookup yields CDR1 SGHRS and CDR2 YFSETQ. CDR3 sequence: CASSPKGTLTYEQYF. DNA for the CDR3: TGCGCCAGCAGCCCCAAGGGGACGTTGACCTACGAGCAGTACTTC.

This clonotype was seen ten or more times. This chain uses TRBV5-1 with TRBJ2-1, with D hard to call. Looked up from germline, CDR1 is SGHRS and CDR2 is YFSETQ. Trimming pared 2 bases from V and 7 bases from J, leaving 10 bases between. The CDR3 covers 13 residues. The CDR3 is CASSFSLGNEQFF. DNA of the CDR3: TGCGCCAGCAGCTTTAGTCTGGGGAATGAGCAGTTCTTC.

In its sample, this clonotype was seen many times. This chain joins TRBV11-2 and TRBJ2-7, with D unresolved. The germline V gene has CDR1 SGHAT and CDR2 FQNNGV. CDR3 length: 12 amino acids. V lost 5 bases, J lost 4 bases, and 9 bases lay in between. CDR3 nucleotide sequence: TGTGCCAGCAGCCCGGGCATATACGAGCAGTACTTC. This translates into CASSPGIYEQYF.

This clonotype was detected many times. CDR3 in amino acids: CASSSHQSYEQYF. The CDR3 bases are TGTGCCAGTAGCTCTCACCAATCCTACGAGCAGTACTTC. The J gene is TRBJ2-7, the V gene TRBV19; D is unresolved. The CDR3 consists of 13 residues. The germline CDR1 and CDR2 sequences are LNHDA and SQIVND (reference sequence). The germline V and J ends were trimmed by 6 bases and 1 base, with 10 bases remaining between them.

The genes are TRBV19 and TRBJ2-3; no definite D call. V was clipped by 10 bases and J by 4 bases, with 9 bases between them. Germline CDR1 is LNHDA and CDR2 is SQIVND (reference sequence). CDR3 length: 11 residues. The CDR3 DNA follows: TGTGCCACCGTAGAATCAGATACGCAGTATTTT. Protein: CATVESDTQYF.

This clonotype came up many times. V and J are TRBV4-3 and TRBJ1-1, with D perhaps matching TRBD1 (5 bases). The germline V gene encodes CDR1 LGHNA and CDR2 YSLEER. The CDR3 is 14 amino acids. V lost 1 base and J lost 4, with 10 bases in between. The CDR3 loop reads CASSQGGGVTEAFF. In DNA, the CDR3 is TGCGCCAGCAGCCAAGGTGGGGGGGTCACTGAAGCTTTCTTT.

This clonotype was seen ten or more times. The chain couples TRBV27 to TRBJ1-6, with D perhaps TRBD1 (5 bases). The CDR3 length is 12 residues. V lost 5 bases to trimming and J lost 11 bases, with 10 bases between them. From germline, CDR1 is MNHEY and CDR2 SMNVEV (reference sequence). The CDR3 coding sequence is TGTGCCAGCAGTCAAGGAGGGGCACCCCTCCACTTT. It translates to CASSQGGAPLHF.

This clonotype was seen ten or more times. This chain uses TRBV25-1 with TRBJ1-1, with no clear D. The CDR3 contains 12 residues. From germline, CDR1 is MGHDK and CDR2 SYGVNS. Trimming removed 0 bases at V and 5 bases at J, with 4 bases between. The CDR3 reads CASSEYGTEAFF. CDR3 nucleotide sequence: TGTGCCAGCAGTGAATACGGGACTGAAGCTTTCTTT.